Given below is one TCR beta chain in context. Its antigen remains unknown. The data were taken from a study of CD8+CD57+ T cells in acquired aplastic anemia. Study as a whole: Quantities of DNA derived from sorted CD4+ and CD8+ cells averaged approximately 3 ug. Study results and limitations: Any difference that existed in CD8+ Simpson's diversity between patients and controls was not significant.

CD8+CD57+ cell expansion, shown by flow cytometry, had occurred in the patients selected for sequencing. At the time of blood sampling, patients had not yet received any therapy. Germline CDR1 and CDR2: SQVTM and ANQGSEA. The CDR3 spans 12 residues. Trimming stripped 7 bases from V and 4 bases from J, with 11 bases between. The study profiled TCR beta VDJ and CDR3 using genomic DNA as template. TCRdb recomputed calls from the reads with MiXCR, one row per CDR3 protein. The sample consists of about 40,000 distinct CDR3 sequences, roughly two thirds of them appearing once. Sequenced sample: sorted CD4+, CD8+, or CD8+CD57+ T cells (not recorded which) from PBMCs. This receptor was identified in a human donor with aplastic anemia. This chain connects TRBV29-1 to TRBJ1-3; D is ambiguous. CDR3 nucleotides: TGCAGCGCCGACGCCGGAGGAAACACCATATATTTT. It is translated as CSADAGGNTIYF. The full variable domain, in which reference TRBV29-1 and TRBJ1-3 provide the parts outside the CDR3, is SAVISQKPSRDICQRGTSLTIQCQVDSQVTMMFWYRQQPGQSLTLIATANQGSEATYESGFVIDKFPISRPNLTFSTLTVSNMSPEDSSIYLCSADAGGNTIYFGEGSWLTVV.